A selection of T cell receptor beta chains follows, all from one sample in a study of T-cell reconstitution after alpha-beta-depleted transplantation in children. In TCRdb, the PCR reads were re-called with MiXCR into one record per CDR3 protein. The sample holds over 200,000 distinct CDR3 sequences; approximately 15% are singletons and the top ten take about 45%. The sample consisted of PBMCs, mostly from graft donor cells, taken 360 days after TCRalphabeta/CD19-depleted stem cell transplant. The receptors derive from a male patient between 2 and 15 years old who had a stem cell transplant for acute lymphoblastic leukemia, so the T cells may come from the graft donor. Both conserved end residues are part of each CDR3. A D gene is named only where the DNA matches it firmly. A row's size may be missing; if present it is once, few, many or a size class.

CDR3,DNA,size,J,V,D
CASSQSTSYNEQFF,TGTGCCAGCAGCCAATCCACGTCCTACAATGAGCAGTTCTTC,many,TRBJ2-1,TRBV14,NA
CSAHGTSVRRVFYNEQFF,TGCAGTGCTCACGGGACTAGCGTCCGGCGTGTCTTCTACAATGAGCAGTTCTTC,NA,TRBJ2-1,TRBV20-1,TRBD2
CASSQSSGTGKKPQHF,TGTGCCAGCAGCCAATCATCCGGGACAGGAAAGAAGCCCCAGCATTTT,NA,TRBJ1-5,TRBV3-1,TRBD1
CASSLAIAIGAEDTQYF,TGTGCCAGCAGTTTAGCGATAGCCATTGGGGCGGAGGACACGCAGTATTTT,NA,TRBJ2-3,TRBV12-3/TRBV12-4,NA
CASSLLGERNEQFF,TGCGCCAGCAGCTTGCTTGGGGAGCGCAATGAGCAGTTCTTC,NA,TRBJ2-1,TRBV5-1,NA
CASSLIPTRGREQYF,TGTGCCAGCAGTTTAATCCCGACCCGCGGGAGGGAGCAGTACTTC,few,TRBJ2-7,TRBV28,TRBD2
CASYNTDRGFGTGELFF,TGTGCCAGCTATAACACGGACAGAGGGTTCGGCACCGGGGAGCTGTTTTTT,NA,TRBJ2-2,TRBV6-1,NA
CSVEYWDRATNEKLFF,TGCAGCGTTGAATATTGGGATAGAGCAACTAATGAAAAACTGTTTTTT,NA,TRBJ1-4,TRBV29-1,NA
CASGNQGWSSGANVLTF,TGTGCCAGCGGTAACCAGGGATGGTCCTCTGGGGCCAACGTCCTGACTTTC,NA,TRBJ2-6,TRBV28,NA
CASSSGLSYGYTF,TGCGCCAGCAGCTCGGGACTGAGCTATGGCTACACCTTC,NA,TRBJ1-2,TRBV5-1,NA
CASRKDAGTLQPQHF,TGTGCCAGCAGGAAGGACGCGGGGACACTTCAGCCCCAGCATTTT,few,TRBJ1-5,TRBV6-1,NA
CSVVPPDTQYF,TGCAGCGTTGTTCCCCCCGATACGCAGTATTTT,few,TRBJ2-3,TRBV29-1,NA
CASKGWAGANVLTF,TGTGCCAGCAAGGGATGGGCTGGGGCCAACGTCCTGACTTTC,few,TRBJ2-6,TRBV14,NA
CASSLGGTGDSYGYTF,TGTGCCAGCAGCTTAGGGGGGACAGGGGACAGTTATGGCTACACCTTC,NA,TRBJ1-2,TRBV7-9,TRBD1
CSAAFIDEQFF,TGCAGTGCTGCCTTTATCGATGAGCAGTTCTTC,NA,TRBJ2-1,TRBV20-1,NA
CASSWTTTSYEQYF,TGCGCCAGCAGCTGGACCACGACCTCCTACGAGCAGTACTTC,NA,TRBJ2-7,TRBV5-1,NA
CASSLLVGLAGVNEQFF,TGCGCCAGCAGCTTGCTGGTTGGGCTAGCGGGAGTCAATGAGCAGTTCTTC,many,TRBJ2-1,TRBV5-1,TRBD2
CASSQESPAGGSFTGELFF,TGTGCCAGCAGCCAAGAGTCCCCAGCGGGGGGGAGTTTCACCGGGGAGCTGTTTTTT,many,TRBJ2-2,TRBV4-2,TRBD2
CASSSDRGSNEQFF,TGTGCCAGCAGCTCCGACAGGGGGTCCAATGAGCAGTTCTTC,NA,TRBJ2-1,TRBV7-2,TRBD1
CAWSLGWGQPQHF,TGTGCCTGGAGTCTGGGCTGGGGGCAGCCCCAGCATTTT,many,TRBJ1-5,TRBV30,NA
CASSPRPPRLAGYRGTGELFF,TGTGCCAGCAGCCCCCGGCCCCCTAGACTAGCGGGGTATCGGGGCACCGGGGAGCTGTTTTTT,few,TRBJ2-2,TRBV7-2,TRBD2
CASSKQGPQPQHF,TGTGCCAGCAGTAAACAGGGACCCCAGCCCCAGCATTTT,many,TRBJ1-5,TRBV27,NA
CASSLDSREQYF,TGTGCCAGCAGCTTGGACAGCCGCGAGCAGTACTTC,NA,TRBJ2-7,TRBV7-6,NA
CATGQGNEQFF,TGTGCCACCGGCCAGGGGAATGAGCAGTTCTTC,few,TRBJ2-1,TRBV4-2,NA
CSVARQGLSYEQYF,TGCAGCGTAGCCCGACAGGGCCTCTCCTACGAGCAGTACTTC,NA,TRBJ2-7,TRBV29-1,TRBD1
CAISERAGEGNEQFF,TGTGCCATCAGTGAGAGGGCGGGAGAAGGCAATGAGCAGTTCTTC,few,TRBJ2-1,TRBV10-3,TRBD2
CAISARADTEAFF,TGTGCCATCAGTGCTCGAGCGGACACTGAAGCTTTCTTT,NA,TRBJ1-1,TRBV10-3,NA
CSVGRTGVIQETQYF,TGCAGCGTAGGCAGGACAGGAGTAATCCAAGAGACCCAGTACTTC,NA,TRBJ2-5,TRBV29-1,TRBD1
CASSLGGVNYGYTF,TGTGCCAGCAGCTTAGGGGGAGTGAACTATGGCTACACCTTC,few,TRBJ1-2,TRBV11-2,NA
CASRTGREEAFF,TGTGCCAGCAGAACAGGGAGGGAAGAAGCTTTCTTT,many,TRBJ1-1,TRBV6-5,NA
CASSNGRGTEAFF,TGCGCCAGCAGCAATGGACGAGGTACTGAAGCTTTCTTT,few,TRBJ1-1,TRBV5-1,NA
CASSAGLTGELFF,TGTGCCAGCTCAGCCGGACTTACCGGGGAGCTGTTTTTT,NA,TRBJ2-2,TRBV18,NA
CSALLAGVTDTQYF,TGCAGTGCCCTACTAGCGGGAGTCACAGATACGCAGTATTTT,few,TRBJ2-3,TRBV20-1,TRBD2
CASNEPYRGLNTEAFF,TGCGCCAGCAACGAACCCTACAGGGGGCTAAACACTGAAGCTTTCTTT,few,TRBJ1-1,TRBV5-1,TRBD1
CSVVLYTDTQYF,TGCAGCGTTGTGCTCTACACAGATACGCAGTATTTT,NA,TRBJ2-3,TRBV29-1,NA
CASSESGTSNEQFF,TGTGCCAGCAGCGAATCCGGGACTAGCAATGAGCAGTTCTTC,once,TRBJ2-1,TRBV7-2,TRBD2
CASSPDRVETTEAFF,TGTGCCAGCAGCCCGGACAGGGTGGAGACGACTGAAGCTTTCTTT,once,TRBJ1-1,TRBV5-4,TRBD1
CASSPATGTGKETQYF,TGTGCCAGCAGTCCAGCAACCGGGACAGGGAAGGAGACCCAGTACTTC,NA,TRBJ2-5,TRBV28,TRBD1
CASSYSEHDTQYF,TGTGCCAGCAGTTACTCGGAGCATGATACGCAGTATTTT,NA,TRBJ2-3,TRBV6-5,NA
CASSWGLAGRETQYF,TGCGCCAGCAGCTGGGGACTAGCGGGGCGGGAGACCCAGTACTTC,NA,TRBJ2-5,TRBV5-1,TRBD2
CASSPGEKRYNEQFF,TGTGCCAGCAGCCCAGGAGAGAAGCGGTACAATGAGCAGTTCTTC,NA,TRBJ2-1,TRBV4-2,NA
CASSFDRLATNTGELFF,TGTGCCAGCAGCTTTGATCGACTAGCGACGAACACCGGGGAGCTGTTTTTT,few,TRBJ2-2,TRBV9,TRBD2
CASSEVLVSGIYEQYF,TGTGCCAGCAGTGAAGTTCTAGTTTCGGGGATTTACGAGCAGTACTTC,NA,TRBJ2-7,TRBV6-1,NA
CASSYPTGLDSYEQYF,TGTGCCAGCAGTTACCCGACAGGGCTGGACTCCTACGAGCAGTACTTC,NA,TRBJ2-7,TRBV6-2/TRBV6-3,TRBD1
CASSPGQDTEAFF,TGTGCCAGCTCACCGGGACAAGACACTGAAGCTTTCTTT,many,TRBJ1-1,TRBV18,NA
CASSPARGSGNTIYF,TGTGCCAGCAGTCCCGCCAGGGGGTCTGGAAACACCATATATTTT,few,TRBJ1-3,TRBV27,TRBD1
CASSQHGQSYGYTF,TGCGCCAGCAGCCAACACGGACAATCCTATGGCTACACCTTC,few,TRBJ1-2,TRBV4-3,NA
CASSLRRGEKNIQYF,TGTGCCAGCAGCTTACGGCGGGGGGAGAAAAACATTCAGTACTTC,NA,TRBJ2-4,TRBV7-2,TRBD2